This T cell receptor beta chain was recorded in a study of T-cell memory formation after mild COVID-19. About the study: There were largely donor-specific TCR clusters.

Findings of the study overall: There was a balanced CD4/CD8 profile in clones contracting day 15 to 85, and later expanders leaned CD4+.

UMIs and sample barcodes were carried by the TCR alpha and TCR beta cDNA libraries that 5'RACE produced using constant-segment primers. TCRdb reprocessed the 5' RACE reads via MiXCR and lists one record per CDR3 protein. The table lists about 540,000 distinct CDR3 sequences, over 20% of them singletons. The CDR3 length is 13 residues. V was cut by 5 bases and J by 9 bases, with 14 bases left in between. The germline V gene encodes CDR1 SGHTA and CDR2 FQGNSA. As for this clonotype: Its antigen is unknown.

Sequenced material: PBMCs or a T cell subset sorted from them (not recorded which). The V call is TRBV7-2, the J call TRBJ2-1; weak D call: TRBD1 (6 bases). This TCR came from an adult woman who had mild COVID-19 (a few samples of this study predate the infection). Cell type and time point are not known. CDR3 amino acids: CASSPTRGGEQFF. For the CDR3, the DNA is TGTGCCAGCAGCCCAACCAGGGGTGGTGAGCAGTTCTTC.